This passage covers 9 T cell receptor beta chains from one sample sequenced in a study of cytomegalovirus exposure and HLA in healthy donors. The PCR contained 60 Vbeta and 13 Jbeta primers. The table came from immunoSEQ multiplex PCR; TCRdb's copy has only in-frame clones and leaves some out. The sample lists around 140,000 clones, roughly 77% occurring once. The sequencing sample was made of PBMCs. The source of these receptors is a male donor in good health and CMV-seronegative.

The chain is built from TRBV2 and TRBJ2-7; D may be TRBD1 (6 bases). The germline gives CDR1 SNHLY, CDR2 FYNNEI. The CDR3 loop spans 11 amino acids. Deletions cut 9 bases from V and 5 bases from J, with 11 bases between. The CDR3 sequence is CASRWTDEQYF. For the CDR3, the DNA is TGTGCCAGTAGATGGACAGACGAGCAGTACTTC.

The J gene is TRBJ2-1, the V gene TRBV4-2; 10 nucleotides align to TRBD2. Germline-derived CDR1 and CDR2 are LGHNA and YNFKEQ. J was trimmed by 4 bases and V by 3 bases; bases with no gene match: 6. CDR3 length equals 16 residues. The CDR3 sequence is CASSQTLAGAYNEQFF. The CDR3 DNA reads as TGTGCCAGCAGCCAGACCCTAGCGGGGGCGTACAATGAGCAGTTCTTC.

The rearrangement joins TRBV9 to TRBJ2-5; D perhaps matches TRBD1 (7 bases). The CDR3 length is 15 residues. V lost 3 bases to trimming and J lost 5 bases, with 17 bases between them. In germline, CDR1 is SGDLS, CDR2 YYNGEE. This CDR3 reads CASSGQGGRRETQYF. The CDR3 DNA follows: TGTGCCAGCAGCGGACAGGGAGGTAGGAGGGAGACCCAGTACTTC.

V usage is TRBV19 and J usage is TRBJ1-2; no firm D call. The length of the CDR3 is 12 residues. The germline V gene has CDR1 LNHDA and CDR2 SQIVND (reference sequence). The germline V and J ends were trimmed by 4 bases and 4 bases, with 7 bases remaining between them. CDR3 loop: CASSKEGYGYTF. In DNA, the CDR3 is TGTGCCAGTAGTAAGGAGGGCTATGGCTACACCTTC.

This chain's CDR3 is CASSEIPGQGTEAFF. The CDR3 DNA reads as TGTGCCAGCAGTGAAATTCCAGGGCAGGGGACTGAAGCTTTCTTT. V and J are TRBV6-1 and TRBJ1-1; possible D gene TRBD1, 6 bases. CDR3 length: 15 amino acids. Germline CDR1 and CDR2: MNHNS and SASEGT. V lost 2 bases and J lost 5, with 15 bases in between.

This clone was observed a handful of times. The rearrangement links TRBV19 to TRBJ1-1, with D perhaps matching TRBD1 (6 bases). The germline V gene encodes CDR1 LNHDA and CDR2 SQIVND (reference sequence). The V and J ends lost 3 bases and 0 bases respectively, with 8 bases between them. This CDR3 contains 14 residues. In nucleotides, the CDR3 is TGTGCCAGTAGTATTCAGGGGATGAACACTGAAGCTTTCTTT. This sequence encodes CASSIQGMNTEAFF.

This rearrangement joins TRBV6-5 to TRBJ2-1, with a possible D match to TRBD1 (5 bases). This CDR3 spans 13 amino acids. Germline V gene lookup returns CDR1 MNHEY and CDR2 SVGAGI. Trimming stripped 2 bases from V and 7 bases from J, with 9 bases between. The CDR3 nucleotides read TGTGCCAGCAGTTACCAGGGTAGGAATGAGCAGTTCTTC. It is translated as CASSYQGRNEQFF.

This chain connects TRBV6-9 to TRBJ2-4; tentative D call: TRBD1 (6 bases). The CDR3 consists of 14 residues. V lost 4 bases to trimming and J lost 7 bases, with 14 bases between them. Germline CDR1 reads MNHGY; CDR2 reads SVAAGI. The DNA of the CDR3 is TGTGCCAGCAGTTCCGCAGGGGTTGGGAACATTCAGTACTTC. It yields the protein CASSSAGVGNIQYF.

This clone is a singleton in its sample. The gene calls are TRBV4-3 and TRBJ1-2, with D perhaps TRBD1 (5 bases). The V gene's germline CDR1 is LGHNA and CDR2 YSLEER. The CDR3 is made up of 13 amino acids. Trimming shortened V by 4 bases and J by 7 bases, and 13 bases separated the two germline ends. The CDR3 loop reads CASSRRGVSGYTF. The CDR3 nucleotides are TGCGCCAGCAGCCGGCGGGGGGTGTCTGGCTACACCTTC.